These T cell receptor beta chains were read from a single sample in a study of cytomegalovirus exposure and HLA in healthy donors. Sequencing was performed with immunoSEQ multiplex PCR; in TCRdb, only in-frame clones are kept and a portion is missing. This repertoire includes roughly 100,000 clones. The sequencing input was PBMCs. The receptor source for this set is a man aged 40-55 years in good health and CMV-seronegative. CDR3s include the opening cysteine and the closing phenylalanine or tryptophan.

len | j_gene | v_gene | CDR3aa
15 | TRBJ2-1 | TRBV11-2 | CASSLVAGIYNEQFF
15 | TRBJ1-5 | TRBV19 | CASSRGTGENQPQHF
20 | TRBJ2-7 | TRBV11-2 | CASSLDFCSGHQDCSYEQYF
16 | TRBJ1-1 | TRBV7-2 | CASSVQGVGMNTEAFF
13 | TRBJ1-1 | TRBV13 | CASRSLLNTEAFF
15 | TRBJ1-1 | TRBV5-1 | CASSLTGAQYTEAFF
14 | TRBJ1-3 | TRBV7-8 | CASSFGDSGNTIYF
16 | TRBJ1-3 | TRBV5-1 | CASSAGLQGTGNTIYF
14 | TRBJ2-2 | TRBV11-3 | CASSLEGGAGELFF
15 | TRBJ2-1 | TRBV7-8 | CASSRTSGRVNEQFF
14 | TRBJ1-1 | TRBV7-6 | CASSLTGGEAEAFF
14 | TRBJ2-5 | TRBV7-2 | CASSLGGNQETQYF
16 | TRBJ2-2 | TRBV9 | CASSVYPAGPTGELFF
15 | TRBJ2-2 | TRBV19 | CASRTEAGRTGELFF
13 | TRBJ2-7 | TRBV28 | CASSLGRGQFLYF
18 | TRBJ2-5 | TRBV5-6 | CASSFGRGRGIGGETQYF
12 | TRBJ1-1 | TRBV5-1 | CASSFDGTEAFF
14 | TRBJ2-7 | TRBV19 | CASSIALGHYEQYF
17 | TRBJ2-1 | TRBV7-9 | CASRDSGRGFKYNEQFF
13 | TRBJ2-5 | TRBV19 | CASSLALQETQYF
16 | TRBJ1-5 | TRBV18 | CASSPQGTGWSQPQHF
15 | TRBJ2-3 | TRBV28 | CASSLLGGSLDTQYF
20 | TRBJ2-4 | TRBV27 | CASSFSPVHRPRLAKNIQYF
12 | TRBJ1-1 | TRBV4-2 | CASSQRSTEAFF
17 | TRBJ2-3 | TRBV30 | CAWSKSWTSGSTDTQYF
14 | TRBJ1-5 | TRBV19 | CASKGGVRNQPQHF
13 | TRBJ1-1 | TRBV30 | CAWRNPAGTEAFF
15 | TRBJ1-5 | TRBV19 | CASSRIRDRNQPQHF
13 | TRBJ2-1 | TRBV19 | CASSADRGSEQFF
16 | TRBJ2-5 | TRBV7-7 | CASSRGSGGAGETQYF
15 | TRBJ2-5 | TRBV5-1 | CASSGLAGSGETQYF
17 | TRBJ2-7 | TRBV7-8 | CAGSSGTSGIGSYEQYF
16 | TRBJ2-2 | TRBV7-2 | CASSLVGGSTTGELFF
14 | TRBJ2-5 | TRBV6-5 | CASSYSSGVETQYF
16 | TRBJ2-3 | TRBV27 | CASSLLVLAGADTQYF
14 | TRBJ2-7 | TRBV6-1 | CASNLAGGSYEQYF